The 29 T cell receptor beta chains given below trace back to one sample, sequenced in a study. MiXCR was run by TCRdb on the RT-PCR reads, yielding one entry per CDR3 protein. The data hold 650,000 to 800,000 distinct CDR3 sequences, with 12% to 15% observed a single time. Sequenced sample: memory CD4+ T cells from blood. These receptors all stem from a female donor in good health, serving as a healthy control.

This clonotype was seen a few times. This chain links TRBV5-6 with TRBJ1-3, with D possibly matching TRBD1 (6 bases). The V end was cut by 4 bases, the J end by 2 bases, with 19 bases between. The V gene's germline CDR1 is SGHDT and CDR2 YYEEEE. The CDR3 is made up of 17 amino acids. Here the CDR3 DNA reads TGTGCCAGCAGCGCCCCGACAGGTACTGATGCTGGAAACACCATATATTTT. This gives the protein CASSAPTGTDAGNTIYF.

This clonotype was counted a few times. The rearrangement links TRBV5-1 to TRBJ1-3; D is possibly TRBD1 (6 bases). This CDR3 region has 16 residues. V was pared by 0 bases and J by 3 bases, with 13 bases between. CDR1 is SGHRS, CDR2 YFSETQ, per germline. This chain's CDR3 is CASSLAGGAYGNTIYF. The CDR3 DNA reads TGCGCCAGCAGCTTGGCCGGGGGCGCGTATGGAAACACCATATATTTT.

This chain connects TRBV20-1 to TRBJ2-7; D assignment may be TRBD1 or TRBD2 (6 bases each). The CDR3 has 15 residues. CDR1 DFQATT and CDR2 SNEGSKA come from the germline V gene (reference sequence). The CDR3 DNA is TGCAGCCCAGCAAGGGGGGCAGCAGGGAGCTACGAGCAGTACTTC. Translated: CSPARGAAGSYEQYF.

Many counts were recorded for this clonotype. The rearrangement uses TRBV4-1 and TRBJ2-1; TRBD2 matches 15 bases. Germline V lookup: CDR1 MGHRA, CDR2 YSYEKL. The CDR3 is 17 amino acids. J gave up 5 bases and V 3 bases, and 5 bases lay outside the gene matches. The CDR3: CASSQWTSGRANNEQFF. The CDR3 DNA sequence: TGCGCCAGCAGCCAGTGGACTAGCGGGAGGGCGAACAATGAGCAGTTCTTC.

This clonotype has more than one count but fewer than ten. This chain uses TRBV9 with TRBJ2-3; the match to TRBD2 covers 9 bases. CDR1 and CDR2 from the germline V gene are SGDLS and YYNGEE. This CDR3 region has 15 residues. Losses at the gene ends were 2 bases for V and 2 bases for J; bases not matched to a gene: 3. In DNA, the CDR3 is TGTGCCAGCAGCGTGTCTAGCGGGACCACAGATACGCAGTATTTT. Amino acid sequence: CASSVSSGTTDTQYF. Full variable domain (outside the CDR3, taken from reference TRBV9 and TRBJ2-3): DSGVTQTPKHLITATGQRVTLRCSPRSGDLSVYWYQQSLDQGLQFLIQYYNGEERAKGNILERFSAQQFPDLHSELNLSSLELGDSALYFCASSVSSGTTDTQYFGPGTRLTVL.

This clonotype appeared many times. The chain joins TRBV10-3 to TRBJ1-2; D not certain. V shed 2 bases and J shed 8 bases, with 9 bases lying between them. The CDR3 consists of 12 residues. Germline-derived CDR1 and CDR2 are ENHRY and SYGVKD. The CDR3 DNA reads TGTGCCATCAGTGAGCCGGATAAGGGCTACACCTTC. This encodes CAISEPDKGYTF.

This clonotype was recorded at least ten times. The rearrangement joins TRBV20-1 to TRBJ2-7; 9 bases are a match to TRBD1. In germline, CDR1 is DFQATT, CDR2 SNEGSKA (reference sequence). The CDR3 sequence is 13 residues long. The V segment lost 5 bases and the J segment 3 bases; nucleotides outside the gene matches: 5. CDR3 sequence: CSAPRQGDYEQYF. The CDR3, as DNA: TGCAGTGCTCCCCGACAGGGGGACTACGAGCAGTACTTC.

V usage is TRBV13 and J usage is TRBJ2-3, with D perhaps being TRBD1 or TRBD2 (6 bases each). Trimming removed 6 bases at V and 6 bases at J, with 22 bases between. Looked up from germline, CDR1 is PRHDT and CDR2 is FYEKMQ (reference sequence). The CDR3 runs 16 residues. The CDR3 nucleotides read TGTGCCAGCAGTGGGGGGCAGACCGAAGTCACGGATACGCAGTATTTT. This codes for CASSGGQTEVTDTQYF.

CDR3 sequence: CSAPDSGKSSYNEQFF. The CDR3 DNA sequence: TGCAGTGCTCCTGATAGCGGGAAGAGCTCCTACAATGAGCAGTTCTTC. The J gene is TRBJ2-1, the V gene TRBV20-1; 8 bases fit TRBD2. Germline assignment: CDR1 DFQATT and CDR2 SNEGSKA (reference sequence). This CDR3 has 16 residues. Losses at the gene ends were 5 bases for V and 0 bases for J; bases not matched to a gene: 9.

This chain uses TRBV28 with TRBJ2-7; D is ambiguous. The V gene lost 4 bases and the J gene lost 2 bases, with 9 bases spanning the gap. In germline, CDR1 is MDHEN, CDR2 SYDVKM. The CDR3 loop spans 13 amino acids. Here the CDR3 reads CASSSTVTYEQYF. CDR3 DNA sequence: TGTGCCAGCAGTTCAACTGTCACCTACGAGCAGTACTTC.

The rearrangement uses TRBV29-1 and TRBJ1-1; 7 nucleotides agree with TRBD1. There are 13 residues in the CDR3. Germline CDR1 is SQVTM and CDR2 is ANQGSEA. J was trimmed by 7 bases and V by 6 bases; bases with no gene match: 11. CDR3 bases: TGCAGCGTGGACCGACAGGGCTCATATGAAGCTTTCTTT. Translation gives CSVDRQGSYEAFF.

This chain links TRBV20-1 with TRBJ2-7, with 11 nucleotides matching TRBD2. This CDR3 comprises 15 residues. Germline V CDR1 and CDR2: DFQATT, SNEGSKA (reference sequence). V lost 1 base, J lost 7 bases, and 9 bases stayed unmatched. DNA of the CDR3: TGCAGTGCTAGAGCCGGGACTAGCGGTGCCGCGGAGCAGTACTTC. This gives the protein CSARAGTSGAAEQYF.

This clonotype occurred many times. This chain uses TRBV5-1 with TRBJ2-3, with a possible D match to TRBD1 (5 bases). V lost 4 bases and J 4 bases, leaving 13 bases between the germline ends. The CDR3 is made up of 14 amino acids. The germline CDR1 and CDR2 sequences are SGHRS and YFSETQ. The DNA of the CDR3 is TGCGCCAGCAGCCCAGGGTTAGCCGCAGATACGCAGTATTTT. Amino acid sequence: CASSPGLAADTQYF.

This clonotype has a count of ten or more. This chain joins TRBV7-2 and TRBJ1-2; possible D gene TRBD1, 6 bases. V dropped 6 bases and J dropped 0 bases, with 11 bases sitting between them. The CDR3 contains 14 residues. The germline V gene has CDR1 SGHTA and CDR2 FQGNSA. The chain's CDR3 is CASSRTVPNYGYTF. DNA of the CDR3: TGTGCCAGCAGTCGGACAGTCCCTAACTATGGCTACACCTTC.

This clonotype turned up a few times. The DNA of the CDR3 is TGTGCCAGCAGCTTAGTTGACAGCGGGTATCAGTACTTC. Amino acids: CASSLVDSGYQYF. The genes are TRBV11-2 and TRBJ2-7, with D maybe TRBD2 (6 bases). Trimming took off 1 base at V and 10 bases at J, with 14 bases between the two ends. This CDR3 is built from 13 residues. Germline CDR1 SGHAT, CDR2 FQNNGV.

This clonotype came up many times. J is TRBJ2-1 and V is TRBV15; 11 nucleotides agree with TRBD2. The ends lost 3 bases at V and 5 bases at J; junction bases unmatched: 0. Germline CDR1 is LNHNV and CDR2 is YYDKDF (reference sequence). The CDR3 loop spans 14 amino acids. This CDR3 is CATSRGLADNEQFF. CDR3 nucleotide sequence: TGTGCCACCAGCAGGGGACTAGCGGACAATGAGCAGTTCTTC.

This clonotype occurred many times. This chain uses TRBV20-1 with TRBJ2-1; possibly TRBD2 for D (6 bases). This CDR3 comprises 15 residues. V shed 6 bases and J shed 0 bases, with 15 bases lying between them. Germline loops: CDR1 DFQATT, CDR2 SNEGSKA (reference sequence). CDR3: CSAFNRDSSYNEQFF. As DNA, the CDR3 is TGCAGTGCGTTTAACCGGGACTCCTCCTACAATGAGCAGTTCTTC.

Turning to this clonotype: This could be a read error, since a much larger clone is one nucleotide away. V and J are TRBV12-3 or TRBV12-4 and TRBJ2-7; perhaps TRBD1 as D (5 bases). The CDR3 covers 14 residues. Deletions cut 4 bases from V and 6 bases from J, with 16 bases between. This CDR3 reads CASSSENRPLEQYF. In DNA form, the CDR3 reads TGTGCCAGCAGTTCTGAGAACAGGCCCCTCGAGCAGTACTTC.

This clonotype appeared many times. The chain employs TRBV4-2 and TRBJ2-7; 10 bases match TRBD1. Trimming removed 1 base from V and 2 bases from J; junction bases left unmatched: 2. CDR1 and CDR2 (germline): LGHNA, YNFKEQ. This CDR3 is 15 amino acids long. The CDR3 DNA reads TGTGCCAGCAGCCAAGGCGGACAGGGGGCCTACGAGCAGTACTTC. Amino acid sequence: CASSQGGQGAYEQYF.

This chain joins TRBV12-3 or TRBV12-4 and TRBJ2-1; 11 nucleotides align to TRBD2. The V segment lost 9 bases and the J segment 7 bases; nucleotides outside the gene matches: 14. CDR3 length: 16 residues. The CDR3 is CASLPRVAGGVNEQFF. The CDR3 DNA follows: TGTGCCAGTCTCCCTAGAGTAGCGGGGGGGGTTAATGAGCAGTTCTTC.

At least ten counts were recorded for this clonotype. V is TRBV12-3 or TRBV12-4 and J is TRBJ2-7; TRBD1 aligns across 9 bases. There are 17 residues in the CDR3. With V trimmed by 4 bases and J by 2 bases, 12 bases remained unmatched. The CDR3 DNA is TGTGCCAGCAGTTCCATATGGACAGGGGTAAGGGCCTACGAGCAGTACTTC. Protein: CASSSIWTGVRAYEQYF.

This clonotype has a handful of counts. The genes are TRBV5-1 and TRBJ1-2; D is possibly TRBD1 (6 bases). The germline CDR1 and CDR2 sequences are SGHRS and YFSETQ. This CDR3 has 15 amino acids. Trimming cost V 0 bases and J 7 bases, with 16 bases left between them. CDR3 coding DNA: TGCGCCAGCAGCTTGGGACAGGCAAGCGGTTTTGGCTACACCTTC. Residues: CASSLGQASGFGYTF. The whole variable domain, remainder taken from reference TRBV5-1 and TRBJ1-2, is KAGVTQTPRYLIKTRGQQVTLSCSPISGHRSVSWYQQTPGQGLQFLFEYFSETQRNKGNFPGRFSGRQFSNSRSEMNVSTLELGDSALYLCASSLGQASGFGYTFGSGTRLTVV.

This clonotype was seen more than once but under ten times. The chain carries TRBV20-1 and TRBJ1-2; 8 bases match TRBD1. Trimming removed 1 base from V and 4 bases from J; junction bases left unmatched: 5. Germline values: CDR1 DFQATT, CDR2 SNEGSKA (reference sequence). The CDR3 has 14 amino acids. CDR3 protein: CSARGDRTTYGYTF. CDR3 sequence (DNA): TGCAGTGCTAGAGGGGACAGGACCACCTATGGCTACACCTTC.

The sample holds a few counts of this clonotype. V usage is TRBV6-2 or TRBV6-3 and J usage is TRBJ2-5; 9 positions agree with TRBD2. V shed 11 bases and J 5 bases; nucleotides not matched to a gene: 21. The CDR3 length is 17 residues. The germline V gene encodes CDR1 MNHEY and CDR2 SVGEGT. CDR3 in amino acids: CAVYPGSSGDLEETQYF. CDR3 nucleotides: TGTGCCGTCTATCCCGGGTCTAGCGGGGACCTCGAGGAGACCCAGTACTTC.

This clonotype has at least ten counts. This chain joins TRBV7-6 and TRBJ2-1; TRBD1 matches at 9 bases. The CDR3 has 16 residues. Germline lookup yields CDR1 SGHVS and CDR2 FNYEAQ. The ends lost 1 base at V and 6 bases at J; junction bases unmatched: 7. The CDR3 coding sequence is TGTGCCAGCAGCTTAGAACCGGGACAGGGTCGCAATGAGCAGTTCTTC. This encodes CASSLEPGQGRNEQFF.

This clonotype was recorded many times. Here the CDR3 DNA reads TGCAGTGCTAGCGCAGGAGGACTCTACGAGCAGTACTTC. Translation gives CSASAGGLYEQYF. The chain carries TRBV20-1 and TRBJ2-7, with D possibly TRBD2 on 5 matching bases. The CDR3 totals 13 residues. CDR1 is DFQATT, CDR2 SNEGSKA, per germline (reference sequence). Trimming stripped 3 bases from V and 3 bases from J, with 12 bases between.

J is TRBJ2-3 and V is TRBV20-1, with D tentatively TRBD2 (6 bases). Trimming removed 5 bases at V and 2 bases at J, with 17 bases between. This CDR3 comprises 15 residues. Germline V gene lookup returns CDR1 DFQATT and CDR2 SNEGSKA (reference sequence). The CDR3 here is CSALVGRDFTDTQYF. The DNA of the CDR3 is TGCAGTGCTCTGGTAGGGCGGGATTTCACAGATACGCAGTATTTT.

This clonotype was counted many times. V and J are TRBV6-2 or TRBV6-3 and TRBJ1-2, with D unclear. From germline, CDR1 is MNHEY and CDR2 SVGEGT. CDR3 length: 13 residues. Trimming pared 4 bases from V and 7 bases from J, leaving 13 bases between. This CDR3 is CASSSWTALGYTF. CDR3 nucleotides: TGTGCCAGCAGTTCCTGGACGGCGCTTGGCTACACCTTC.

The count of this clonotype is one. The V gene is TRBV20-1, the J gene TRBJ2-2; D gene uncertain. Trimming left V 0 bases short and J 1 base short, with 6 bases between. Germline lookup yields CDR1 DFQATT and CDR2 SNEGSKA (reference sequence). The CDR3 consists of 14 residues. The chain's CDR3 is CSARDQQNTGELFF. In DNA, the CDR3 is TGCAGTGCTAGAGATCAGCAGAACACCGGGGAGCTGTTTTTT.